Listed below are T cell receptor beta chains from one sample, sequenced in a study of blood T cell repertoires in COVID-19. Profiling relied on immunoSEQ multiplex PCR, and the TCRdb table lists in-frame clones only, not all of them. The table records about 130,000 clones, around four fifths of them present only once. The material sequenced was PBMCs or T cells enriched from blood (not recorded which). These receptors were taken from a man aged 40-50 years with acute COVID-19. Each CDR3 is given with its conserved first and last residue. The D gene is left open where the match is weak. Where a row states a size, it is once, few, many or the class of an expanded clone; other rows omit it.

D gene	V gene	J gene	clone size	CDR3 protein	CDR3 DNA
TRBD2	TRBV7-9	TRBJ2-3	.	CASSRGGSTDTQYF	TGTGCCAGCAGCCGGGGGGGTAGCACAGATACGCAGTATTTT
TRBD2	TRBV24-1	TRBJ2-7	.	CATSVGTSGSYEQYF	TGTGCCACCAGTGTCGGGACTAGCGGATCTTACGAGCAGTACTTC
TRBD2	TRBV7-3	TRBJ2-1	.	CASSPSGTSGGNEQFF	TGTGCCAGCAGCCCATCCGGGACTAGCGGGGGGAATGAGCAGTTCTTC
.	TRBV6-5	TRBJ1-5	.	CASSYSAGNNQPQHF	TGTGCCAGCAGTTACTCGGCAGGGAACAATCAGCCCCAGCATTTT
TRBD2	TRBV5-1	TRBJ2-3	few	CASSIGSGTSTDTQYF	TGCGCCAGCAGCATCGGAAGCGGGACTAGCACAGATACGCAGTATTTT
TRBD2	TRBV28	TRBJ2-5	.	CASNRAGQETQYF	TGTGCCAGCAATAGAGCGGGGCAAGAGACCCAGTACTTC
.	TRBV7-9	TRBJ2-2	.	CASLSGRDTGELFF	TGTGCCAGCCTATCGGGCAGGGACACCGGGGAGCTGTTTTTT
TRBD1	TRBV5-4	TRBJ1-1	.	CASSSSRQQGMNTEAFF	TGTGCCAGCAGCTCAAGCCGACAACAGGGGATGAACACTGAAGCTTTCTTT
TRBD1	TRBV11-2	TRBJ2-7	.	CASSLAASRGQGVYEQYF	TGTGCCAGCAGCTTAGCCGCTTCCCGGGGACAGGGGGTCTACGAGCAGTACTTC
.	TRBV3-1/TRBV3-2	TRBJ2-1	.	CASSPLNNEQFF	TGTGCCAGCAGCCCTCTAAACAATGAGCAGTTCTTC
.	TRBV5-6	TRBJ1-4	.	CASSLGQALNEKLFF	TGTGCCAGCAGCTTGGGACAGGCCTTGAATGAAAAACTGTTTTTT
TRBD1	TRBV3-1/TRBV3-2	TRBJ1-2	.	CASSQVGTGSSYGYTF	TGTGCCAGCAGCCAAGTGGGGACAGGGTCGAGCTATGGCTACACCTTC
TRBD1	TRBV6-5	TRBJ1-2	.	CASLVGQNYGYTF	TGTGCCAGCCTCGTGGGACAGAACTATGGCTACACCTTC
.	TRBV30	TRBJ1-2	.	CAWSGTGAEGYGYTF	TGTGCCTGGAGTGGGACCGGGGCGGAGGGTTATGGCTACACCTTC
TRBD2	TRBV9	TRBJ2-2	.	CASSSRAGAGTGELFF	TGTGCCAGCAGCTCCCGAGCGGGGGCGGGGACCGGGGAGCTGTTTTTT
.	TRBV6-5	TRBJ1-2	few	CASSYSSGGLGGYTF	TGTGCCAGCAGTTACTCGTCCGGGGGATTGGGTGGCTACACCTTC
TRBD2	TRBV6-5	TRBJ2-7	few	CASSRNPGLAYEQYF	TGTGCCAGCAGCCGAAATCCGGGACTAGCCTACGAGCAGTACTTC
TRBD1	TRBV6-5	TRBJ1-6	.	CASSLTGVQSPLHF	TGTGCCAGCAGCCTGACAGGGGTCCAATCACCCCTCCACTTT
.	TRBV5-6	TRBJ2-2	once	CASSQGPFSGELFF	TGTGCCAGCAGCCAGGGTCCCTTTAGCGGGGAGCTGTTTTTT
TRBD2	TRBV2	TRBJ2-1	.	CASRTSGGFYNEQFF	TGTGCCAGCAGGACTAGCGGGGGTTTTTACAATGAGCAGTTCTTC
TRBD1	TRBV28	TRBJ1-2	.	CASRTGTGGWYTF	TGTGCCAGCAGGACCGGGACAGGGGGCTGGTACACCTTC
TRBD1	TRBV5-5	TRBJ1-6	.	CASSLSGGEHSPLHF	TGTGCCAGCAGCTTGTCAGGGGGCGAGCATTCACCCCTCCACTTT
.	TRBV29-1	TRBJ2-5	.	CSVRQTQETQYF	TGCAGCGTTAGACAGACTCAAGAGACCCAGTACTTC